This TCR beta chain was retrieved from a study of blood T cell repertoires in COVID-19. Study-level background: Some COVID-19 samples were acute and others convalescent; all came from the United States, Italy and Spain. PBMCs, B-cell-depleted T cells, or T cells were the source of the cDNA or gDNA that made up the material.

The CDR3 contains 14 residues. CDR1 is SQVTM and CDR2 is ANQGSEA in the germline V gene. V gave up 2 bases and J gave up 10 bases, with 20 bases separating them. Participants spanned ages about 18 to 100 years and resided in around 25 US areas. Cohorts were determined from participant-reported clinical history. Repertoires were generated with immunoSEQ multiplex PCR, while TCRdb's copy carries only in-frame clones and drops some. The sample has approximately 150,000 clones, 81% seen once. The sequenced material came from PBMCs or T cells enriched from blood (not recorded which). V and J are TRBV29-1 and TRBJ1-2; possible D gene TRBD1, 5 bases. This clonotype was sampled from a woman aged 35 to 49 with acute COVID-19. Written as DNA, the CDR3 is TGCAGCGTTGAACGGGCAAAATCCCTCAGGGACTACACCTTC. It specifies CSVERAKSLRDYTF.